The T cell receptor (beta chain) under discussion was sequenced for a study of blood T cell repertoires in COVID-19. Study-wide background: Samples came from the United States, Italy and Spain, spanning acute and convalescent COVID-19. T cells, B-cell-depleted T cells, or PBMCs supplied cDNA or gDNA.

The CDR3 is made up of 15 amino acids. The junction had 12 bases not matched to a gene; V was cut back by 6 bases and J by 8 bases. CDR1 is MDHEN and CDR2 is SYDVKM in the germline V gene. Only one count was recorded for this clone. Per the original data handling: Nucleated cell number was recorded as an estimate derived from reference gene primer amplification. Measured with immunoSEQ multiplex PCR; TCRdb has only the in-frame clones, and not every one. That table gives V, J and clone size, and the DNA gave D and trimming. The repertoire has some 96,000 clones, 88% of them found once; the top ten carry about 4.6%.

J is TRBJ2-1 and V is TRBV28, with 8 bases fitting TRBD2. Sequenced sample: peripheral blood. The receptor was derived from a human donor in a cohort sampled during active COVID-19. The CDR3 spells CASRLVGRAFYEQFF. Written as DNA, the CDR3 is TGTGCCAGCAGACTAGTCGGGAGGGCCTTTTATGAGCAGTTCTTC.